A single T cell receptor beta chain is shown here with its context. These data originate in a study of human T cells and chemical hapten exposure. Study at large: Epicutaneous patch tests delivered 0.01% DPC to the upper back, with evaluation at 6 days.

Germline assignment: CDR1 MNHEY and CDR2 SVGEGT. This CDR3 is built from 15 residues. V dropped 5 bases and J dropped 1; count of bases not matched to a gene: 3. TCRdb re-called the RACE reads with MiXCR, one entry per CDR3 protein. The sample yields 35,000 to 50,000 distinct CDR3 sequences, about 9.6% seen once. Described time point: patch test 2, 6 weeks after DPC sensitization. The treatment denotes: therapeutic diphenylcyclopropenone sensitization with weekly scalp DPC. Someone pulled total RNA out of unfractionated whole blood. The TCR comes from a woman aged 25 to 39 with alopecia areata. Some clones in this sample may be carry-over from other donors' samples. The sequenced sample was whole blood, obtained in connection with sensitization to the hapten diphenylcyclopropenone (DPC). The chain is built from TRBV6-2 or TRBV6-3 and TRBJ1-1, with TRBD1 matching 11 bases. The CDR3 here is CASSGQGAANTEAFF. The DNA for the CDR3 is TGTGCCAGCAGTGGACAGGGGGCAGCGAACACTGAAGCTTTCTTT.